Listed below are T cell receptor beta chains from one sample, sequenced in a study of T cell changes during pregnancy in multiple sclerosis. TCRdb's table, derived via immunoSEQ multiplex PCR, lists solely in-frame clones and lacks some. This table holds 80,000 to 100,000 clones, 75% to 95% found once. This sample comprised peripheral blood, obtained after pregnancy. The receptor set was obtained from a female donor in good health, enrolled as a control in a pregnancy study. Both conserved end residues are trimmed from each CDR3. Each record gives: D gene, V gene, CDR3 protein. D genes are given only for firm matches.

>TRBD1|TRBV14
ASSQPTGGFRETQY
>TRBD2|TRBV19
ASSIVAGGNNEQF
>NA|TRBV14
ASSQGLVEF
>TRBD1|TRBV30
AWRLQGATEAF
>NA|TRBV27
ASSSGRFAEAF
>TRBD1|TRBV27
ASSPDWDRAINQPQH
>NA|TRBV7-2
ASSLGLGNTIY
>NA|TRBV6-5
ASSPGLYSEQY
>TRBD1|TRBV30
AWDRGSETQY
>NA|TRBV4-3
ASSQGEENTEAF
>TRBD1|TRBV15
ATGQDLNTEAF
>NA|TRBV6-5
ASSYFGGYGYT
>TRBD1|TRBV2
ASRETGRGGNQPQH
>NA|TRBV12-5
ASGPTTDTQY
>TRBD1|TRBV5-5
ASSLQGLPYYEQY
>NA|TRBV11-2
ASSSMEGGNTEAF
>TRBD1|TRBV27
ASSLSGTGIGNTIY
>NA|TRBV30
AWSKGGGPREQF
>NA|TRBV6-5
ASISTMSEQF
>NA|TRBV4-3
ASSPTAGNTIY
>NA|TRBV4-2
ASSQPQAGAGNTIY
>NA|TRBV28
ASSPQGLRSSYEQY
>NA|TRBV6-5
ASMLTGSNQPQH
>NA|TRBV30
AYVRRVGRGYYGYT
>NA|TRBV7-8
ASSPTVTDTQY
>NA|TRBV5-4
ASSLDSLNTEAF
>TRBD1|TRBV30
AWSSTGVEAF
>TRBD2|TRBV28
AGSAGGLREQY
>TRBD1|TRBV9
ASSVEQGAGETQY
>NA|TRBV5-8
ASSLRDATNEKLF
>NA|TRBV28
ASRGAPGELF
>TRBD1|TRBV18
ASSHLTTGGLRSSPLH
>TRBD2|TRBV9
ASSGLAGARGGELF
>TRBD1|TRBV5-4
ASSLVDRGTYEQY
>NA|TRBV27
ASSLSWGGSRGNTEAF
>TRBD1|TRBV7-6
ASRPGTGNTEAF
>TRBD2|TRBV15
ATSRDGLAGTDTQY
>TRBD1|TRBV18
ASSPWTGVNEKLF